Shown below are 14 T cell receptor beta chains from a single sample sequenced in a study of T-cell memory formation after mild COVID-19. From the 5' RACE reads, TCRdb called clonotypes with MiXCR, one entry per CDR3 protein. This table holds about 100,000 distinct CDR3 sequences, 11% found once. Sequenced sample: PBMCs or a T cell subset sorted from them (not recorded which). The receptors were sampled from a man between 18 and 29 years old who had mild COVID-19 (a few samples of this study predate the infection). Cell type and time point are not known.

This clonotype was observed at least ten times. The V and J genes are TRBV4-1 and TRBJ1-1, with no clear D. The V gene's germline CDR1 is MGHRA and CDR2 YSYEKL. The CDR3 is 16 residues long. The ends were cut back, 0 bases at V and 0 bases at J, with 11 bases in the middle. CDR3: CASSQDAGNMNTEAFF. For the CDR3, the DNA is TGCGCCAGCAGCCAAGACGCAGGCAACATGAACACTGAAGCTTTCTTT.

The rearrangement joins TRBV5-4 to TRBJ1-2; TRBD1 matches 8 bases. This CDR3 comprises 13 residues. J lost 6 bases, V lost 4 bases, and 5 bases had no gene match. Germline V CDR1 and CDR2: SGHNT, YYREEE (reference sequence). CDR3 DNA sequence: TGTGCCAGCAGCAGAGGACAGGGACATGGCTACACCTTC. Protein product: CASSRGQGHGYTF.

This chain uses TRBV6-2 or TRBV6-3 with TRBJ2-3; 8 bases are a match to TRBD1. The V segment lost 8 bases and the J segment 6 bases; nucleotides outside the gene matches: 19. Germline CDR1 reads MNHEY; CDR2 reads SVGEGT. This CDR3 comprises 17 residues. Here the CDR3 DNA reads TGTGCCAGCGCGGCTGACCCATATAGGACAGGGTCTGATACGCAGTATTTT. Translation: CASAADPYRTGSDTQYF.

This clonotype turned up a few times. The rearrangement joins TRBV6-4 to TRBJ2-1, with D uncertain. CDR1 MRHNA and CDR2 SNTAGT come from the germline V gene. V dropped 11 bases and J dropped 7 bases, with 18 bases sitting between them. The CDR3 runs 13 residues. CDR3 protein: CAGKVGFGNEQFF. CDR3 DNA: TGTGCCGGCAAAGTGGGGTTCGGGAATGAGCAGTTCTTC.

This clonotype has just a few counts. The J gene is TRBJ1-5, the V gene TRBV5-6; tentative D call: TRBD1 (6 bases). Trimming cost V 5 bases and J 0 bases, with 12 bases left between them. Germline values: CDR1 SGHDT, CDR2 YYEEEE. This CDR3 contains 15 residues. For the CDR3, the DNA is TGTGCCAGCAGTTCGGGGGGCGGTAGCAATCAGCCCCAGCATTTT. This codes for CASSSGGGSNQPQHF.

The rearrangement joins TRBV5-1 to TRBJ2-5; the D gene is possibly TRBD1 (6 bases). Germline V gene lookup returns CDR1 SGHRS and CDR2 YFSETQ. V dropped 7 bases and J dropped 5 bases, with 21 bases sitting between them. The CDR3 loop spans 15 amino acids. This CDR3 is CASCCPTGLQETQYF. The DNA for the CDR3 is TGCGCCAGCTGCTGCCCGACAGGACTTCAGGAGACCCAGTACTTC.

The V and J genes are TRBV20-1 and TRBJ1-5; tentatively, D is TRBD1 (5 bases). This CDR3 is built from 16 residues. With 0 bases removed from V and 6 bases from J, the gap between germline ends came to 18 bases. From germline, CDR1 is DFQATT and CDR2 SNEGSKA (reference sequence). The CDR3 reads CSAREGAGGLSQPQHF. In DNA, the CDR3 is TGCAGTGCTAGAGAAGGTGCCGGGGGTCTCAGTCAGCCCCAGCATTTT.

In DNA, the CDR3 is TGTGCCAGCAGCTACACCCAGGAGACCATGCTCTATGGCTACACCTTC. Protein: CASSYTQETMLYGYTF. The chain has TRBV7-2 and TRBJ1-2; D remains unclear. Germline-derived CDR1 and CDR2 are SGHTA and FQGNSA. Trimming removed 4 bases at V and 4 bases at J, with 19 bases between. This CDR3 has 16 amino acids.

The chain carries TRBV12-3 or TRBV12-4 and TRBJ2-3; D is uncertain. The germline V and J ends were trimmed by 4 bases and 3 bases, with 14 bases remaining between them. CDR3 size: 15 residues. DNA for the CDR3: TGTGCCAGCAGTTGGGGTTTCGTGGAAACAGATACGCAGTATTTT. Amino acids: CASSWGFVETDTQYF.

This clonotype was counted a few times. For the CDR3, the DNA is TGCAGCGTGAGGGCCTCTATAAACACCGGGGAGCTGTTTTTT. It encodes CSVRASINTGELFF. The chain links TRBV29-1 to TRBJ2-2; maybe TRBD2 (5 bases). Germline V CDR1 and CDR2: SQVTM, ANQGSEA. Trimming pared 6 bases from V and 2 bases from J, leaving 13 bases between. The CDR3 sequence is 14 residues long.

This clonotype was found a few times. CDR3 sequence reads: CASSLEWGGTDTQYF. The CDR3, as DNA: TGTGCCAGCAGCTTAGAGTGGGGGGGCACAGATACGCAGTATTTT. The chain employs TRBV7-6 and TRBJ2-3; D possibly corresponds to TRBD2 (6 bases). There are 15 residues in the CDR3. Germline V gene lookup returns CDR1 SGHVS and CDR2 FNYEAQ. Deletions cut 1 base from V and 1 base from J, with 9 bases between.

There are a few counts of this clonotype. The chain links TRBV20-1 to TRBJ2-7; D might be TRBD2 (6 bases). Germline V gene data show CDR1 as DFQATT and CDR2 as SNEGSKA (reference sequence). V gave up 1 base and J gave up 4 bases, with 17 bases separating them. The CDR3 runs to 15 residues. This chain's CDR3 is CSARAWDSPSYEQYV. The CDR3, as DNA: TGCAGTGCTAGAGCCTGGGACTCGCCCTCTTACGAGCAGTACGTC.

This clonotype was found a few times. The gene calls are TRBV29-1 and TRBJ2-4; D remains unclear. The V end lost 6 bases, the J end lost 2 bases, and 14 bases lay between the germline ends. The CDR3 has 14 amino acids. The germline gives CDR1 SQVTM, CDR2 ANQGSEA. DNA of the CDR3: TGCAGCGTAGTTGGCCCGCGAACCAAAAACATTCAGTACTTC. Its translation: CSVVGPRTKNIQYF.

Many counts were recorded for this clonotype. The chain carries TRBV12-3 or TRBV12-4 and TRBJ2-4; possible D gene TRBD2, 6 bases. Deletions cut 3 bases from V and 0 bases from J, with 12 bases between. The CDR3 has 16 residues. In nucleotides, the CDR3 is TGTGCCAGCAGTTTCGAGTGGGGGGTAGCCAAAAACATTCAGTACTTC. Translating it yields CASSFEWGVAKNIQYF.